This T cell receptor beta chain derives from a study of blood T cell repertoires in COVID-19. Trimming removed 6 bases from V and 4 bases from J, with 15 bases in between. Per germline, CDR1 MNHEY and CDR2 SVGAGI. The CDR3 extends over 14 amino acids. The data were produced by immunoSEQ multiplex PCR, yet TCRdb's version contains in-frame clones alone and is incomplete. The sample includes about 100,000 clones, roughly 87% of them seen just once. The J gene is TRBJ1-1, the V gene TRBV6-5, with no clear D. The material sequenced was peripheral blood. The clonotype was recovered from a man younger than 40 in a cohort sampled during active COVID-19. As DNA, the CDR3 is TGTGCCAGCAGCGGACTCTTGGCCGGCACTGAAGCTTTCTTT. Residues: CASSGLLAGTEAFF.